Shown below are 20 T cell receptor beta chains from a single sample sequenced in a study. One entry per CDR3 protein results from TCRdb running MiXCR on the 5' RACE reads. The sample lists roughly 40,000 distinct CDR3 sequences, approximately 20% occurring once. The sequenced sample was naive CD4+ T cells sorted from a lymph node. The sample's subset: naive CD4+ T cells, CD4+CD45RA+CD25-. These TCRs come from a female donor with breast cancer.

The chain joins TRBV30 to TRBJ2-7, with D tentatively TRBD1 (5 bases). Germline CDR1 and CDR2: GTSNPN and SVGIG (reference sequence). Trimming took 1 base from V and 4 from J, leaving 11 bases between them. The CDR3 length is 13 residues. The CDR3 bases are TGTGCCTGGAGTGGGGGCCTTATGTACGAGCAGTACTTC. Its translation: CAWSGGLMYEQYF.

A note on this clonotype: This may be a read error: a much more frequent sequence differs by one nucleotide. This chain links TRBV20-1 with TRBJ2-5, with D unclear. The CDR3 spans 12 residues. Germline values: CDR1 DFQATT, CDR2 SNEGSKA (reference sequence). The V end was cut by 6 bases, the J end by 4 bases, with 12 bases between. The CDR3 reads CSAQGPLETQYF. In nucleotides, the CDR3 is TGCAGTGCCCAAGGGCCACTAGAGACCCAGTACTTC.

The rearrangement links TRBV6-1 to TRBJ1-1; 7 bases are shared with TRBD1. The J segment lost 0 bases and the V segment lost 3 bases, leaving 10 bases of the junction unmatched. The CDR3 runs 17 residues. The germline gives CDR1 MNHNS, CDR2 SASEGT. CDR3: CASSEEGAMALNTEAFF. CDR3 nucleotides: TGTGCCAGCAGTGAGGAGGGGGCCATGGCATTGAACACTGAAGCTTTCTTT.

A few counts support this clonotype. This rearrangement joins TRBV24-1 to TRBJ1-2, with a weak D call TRBD1 (5 bases). Per germline, CDR1 KGHDR and CDR2 SFDVKD. V dropped 2 bases and J dropped 4 bases, with 13 bases sitting between them. The CDR3 has 15 amino acids. The CDR3 DNA is TGTGCCACCAGTGATTCCGGGACCGAACGCTATGGCTACACCTTC. It is translated as CATSDSGTERYGYTF.

This CDR3 reads CSARDLRGDYGYTF. The CDR3 DNA follows: TGCAGTGCTAGGGACCTACGGGGTGACTATGGCTACACCTTC. This chain links TRBV20-1 with TRBJ1-2; D remains ambiguous. CDR1 and CDR2 from the germline V gene are DFQATT and SNEGSKA (reference sequence). Trimming shortened V by 3 bases and J by 3 bases, and 14 bases separated the two germline ends. The CDR3 is made up of 14 amino acids.

The sample holds a few counts of this clonotype. V gene TRBV5-1 combines with J gene TRBJ1-2, with D unclear. The CDR3 is 14 residues long. The germline CDR1 and CDR2 sequences are SGHRS and YFSETQ. V shed 5 bases and J shed 0 bases, with 11 bases lying between them. CDR3 DNA sequence: TGCGCCAGCAGAGCAACACCTGCTAACTATGGCTACACCTTC. It translates to CASRATPANYGYTF.

This clonotype has just a few counts. The chain uses TRBV29-1 and TRBJ2-3; D is ambiguous. Germline V gene data show CDR1 as SQVTM and CDR2 as ANQGSEA. The V gene lost 6 bases and the J gene lost 0 bases, with 19 bases spanning the gap. This CDR3 contains 16 residues. The CDR3 loop reads CSVQTHARRSTDTQYF. DNA of the CDR3: TGCAGCGTCCAAACGCACGCCCGACGTAGCACAGATACGCAGTATTTT.

This clonotype was picked up a small number of times. The chain is built from TRBV2 and TRBJ1-5; D not certain. V dropped 3 bases and J dropped 4 bases, with 7 bases sitting between them. This CDR3 has 13 residues. Germline values: CDR1 SNHLY, CDR2 FYNNEI. CDR3 coding DNA: TGTGCCAGCAGTGACGGCATTAATCAGCCCCAGCATTTT. Translating it yields CASSDGINQPQHF.

V and J are TRBV5-1 and TRBJ1-1; the D is unclear. This CDR3 has 14 amino acids. The V gene's germline CDR1 is SGHRS and CDR2 YFSETQ. Deletions cut 2 bases from V and 3 bases from J, with 11 bases between. CDR3 sequence: CASSFSGWDTEAFF. The CDR3 DNA reads as TGCGCCAGCAGCTTCTCCGGGTGGGACACTGAAGCTTTCTTT.

This clonotype appeared many times. This chain connects TRBV4-3 to TRBJ2-1; D not certain. V lost 5 bases and J lost 4, with 12 bases in between. CDR3 size: 14 residues. CDR1 and CDR2 (germline): LGHNA, YSLEER. The CDR3 DNA reads as TGCGCCAGCAGCTTTGAGAGTGGGTACAATGAGCAGTTCTTC. This sequence encodes CASSFESGYNEQFF.

This clonotype was recorded many times. The rearrangement uses TRBV5-1 and TRBJ2-5; D gene ambiguous. Germline assignment: CDR1 SGHRS and CDR2 YFSETQ. The CDR3 has 11 residues. Trimming removed 5 bases at V and 2 bases at J, with 4 bases between. The CDR3 loop is CASRSQETQYF. Written as DNA, the CDR3 is TGCGCCAGCAGATCACAAGAGACCCAGTACTTC.

This clonotype has just a few counts. The CDR3 DNA reads TGTGCCACCAGGGGCACAGGGCTTGAGCAGTTCTTC. This translates into CATRGTGLEQFF. The chain is built from TRBV24-1 and TRBJ2-1, with D perhaps matching TRBD1 (6 bases). The CDR3 consists of 12 residues. Germline lookup yields CDR1 KGHDR and CDR2 SFDVKD. The V and J ends lost 7 bases and 9 bases respectively, with 12 bases between them.

This clonotype was seen a handful of times. V and J are TRBV20-1 and TRBJ2-1, with TRBD2 matching over 11 bases. Germline trimming cut 3 bases from V and 8 bases from J; bases unmatched to any gene: 6. The germline gives CDR1 DFQATT, CDR2 SNEGSKA (reference sequence). This CDR3 is built from 14 residues. CDR3 region: CSASEGTSGHEQFF. DNA of the CDR3: TGCAGTGCTAGCGAGGGGACTAGCGGACATGAGCAGTTCTTC.

In this sample, this clonotype turned up many times. The chain employs TRBV4-1 and TRBJ2-1; D not resolved. The CDR3 extends over 16 amino acids. The germline V gene encodes CDR1 MGHRA and CDR2 YSYEKL. V was pared by 1 base and J by 4 bases, with 14 bases between. Written as DNA, the CDR3 is TGCGCCAGCAGCCAAGTGTACTCCACGGCTTACAATGAGCAGTTCTTC. Translation: CASSQVYSTAYNEQFF.

The chain has TRBV6-2 or TRBV6-3 and TRBJ1-1; no reliable D call. The CDR3 contains 13 residues. Germline V gene data show CDR1 as MNHEY and CDR2 as SVGEGT. Trimming took off 2 bases at V and 3 bases at J, with 7 bases between the two ends. Here the CDR3 reads CASSYRVHTEAFF. The CDR3 nucleotides are TGTGCCAGCAGTTACCGGGTCCACACTGAAGCTTTCTTT.

With respect to this clonotype: A read error is possible here, since a much larger clone lies one base away. The chain links TRBV20-1 to TRBJ2-7, with 9 nucleotides matching TRBD1. Per germline, CDR1 DFQATT and CDR2 SNEGSKA (reference sequence). Trimming removed 3 bases from V and 6 bases from J; junction bases left unmatched: 9. This CDR3 is built from 14 residues. The CDR3 loop reads CSARPGTGHREQYF. CDR3 bases: TGCAGTGCTAGGCCAGGGACAGGGCATCGCGAGCAGTACTTC.

Turning to this clonotype: The germline gene is not matched at one end of the junction; a read error may be the cause. The chain carries TRBV4-3 and TRBJ2-3, with D tentatively TRBD1 (6 bases). The CDR3 is 18 amino acids. CDR1 is LGHNA, CDR2 YSLEER, per germline. Here the CDR3 reads CASNQDLGRGGAQGTQYF. In nucleotides, the CDR3 is TGCGCCAGCAACCAAGATTTAGGCCGTGGCGGCGCACAGGGTACGCAGTATTTT.

This clonotype was counted between two and nine times. This rearrangement joins TRBV6-2 or TRBV6-3 to TRBJ1-2; D gene unclear. The CDR3 sequence is 13 residues long. The V gene lost 2 bases and the J gene lost 8 bases, with 12 bases spanning the gap. Germline V lookup: CDR1 MNHEY, CDR2 SVGEGT. The CDR3 loop reads CASSYRRSHGYTF. The CDR3 nucleotides read TGTGCCAGCAGTTACCGGCGCAGTCACGGCTACACCTTC.

In regard to this clonotype: Germline is not matched at one junction end, which may reflect a read error. This chain joins TRBV29-1 and TRBJ1-1; no clear D gene. The CDR3 runs 14 residues. Germline CDR1 reads SQVTM; CDR2 reads ANQGSEA. The CDR3 loop reads CSVGMGGGNTEALF. The CDR3 coding sequence is TGCAGCGTTGGGATGGGAGGCGGTAACACTGAAGCTCTCTTT.

This clonotype appeared a few times. CDR3 sequence: CASSLEVADYNEQFF. CDR3 in DNA: TGCGCCAGCAGCTTGGAGGTAGCGGACTACAATGAGCAGTTCTTC. V gene TRBV5-1 combines with J gene TRBJ2-1; possibly TRBD2 for D (6 bases). V lost 0 bases, J lost 3 bases, and 10 bases lay in between. CDR3 length: 15 amino acids. Germline V lookup: CDR1 SGHRS, CDR2 YFSETQ. Based on the CDR3 plus reference TRBV5-1 and TRBJ2-1, the full variable domain is KAGVTQTPRYLIKTRGQQVTLSCSPISGHRSVSWYQQTPGQGLQFLFEYFSETQRNKGNFPGRFSGRQFSNSRSEMNVSTLELGDSALYLCASSLEVADYNEQFFGPGTRLTVL.